This TCR beta chain was documented in a study of blood T cell repertoires in COVID-19. Across the study: Nucleic acid was either cDNA or gDNA, and it came from T cells, B-cell-depleted T cells, or PBMCs.

Only in-frame clones appear in the TCRdb table, and some are missing; sequencing was by immunoSEQ multiplex PCR. The table lists about 44,000 clones, about 88% of them singletons. Trimming took off 4 bases at V and 7 bases at J, with 18 bases between the two ends. CDR1 is SGHRS, CDR2 YFSETQ, per germline. CDR3 length: 15 residues. The clonotype was recovered from a human donor in a cohort sampled during active COVID-19. The chain employs TRBV5-1 and TRBJ2-1, with D perhaps TRBD1 (6 bases). Input material: peripheral blood. In nucleotides, the CDR3 is TGCGCCAGCAGCCCTTACGACAGGTTAAGGAATGAGCAGTTCTTC. Amino acids: CASSPYDRLRNEQFF.